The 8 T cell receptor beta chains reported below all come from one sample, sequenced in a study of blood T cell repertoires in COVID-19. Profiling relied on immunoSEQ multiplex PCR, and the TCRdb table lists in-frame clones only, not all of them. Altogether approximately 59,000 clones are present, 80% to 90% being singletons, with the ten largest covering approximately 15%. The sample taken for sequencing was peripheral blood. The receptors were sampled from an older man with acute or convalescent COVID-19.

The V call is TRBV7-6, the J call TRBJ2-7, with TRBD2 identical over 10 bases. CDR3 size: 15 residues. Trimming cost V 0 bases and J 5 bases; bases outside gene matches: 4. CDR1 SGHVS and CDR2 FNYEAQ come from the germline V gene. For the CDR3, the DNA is TGTGCCAGCAGCTTAGCCAGCGGGGGGGCCCACGAGCAGTACTTC. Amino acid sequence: CASSLASGGAHEQYF.

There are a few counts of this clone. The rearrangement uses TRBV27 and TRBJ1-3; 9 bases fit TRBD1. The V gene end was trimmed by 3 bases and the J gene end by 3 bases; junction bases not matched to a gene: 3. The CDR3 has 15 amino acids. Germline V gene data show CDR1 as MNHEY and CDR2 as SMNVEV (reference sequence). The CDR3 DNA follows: TGTGCCAGCAGTTTGACAGGGGGATTTGGAAACACCATATATTTT. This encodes CASSLTGGFGNTIYF.

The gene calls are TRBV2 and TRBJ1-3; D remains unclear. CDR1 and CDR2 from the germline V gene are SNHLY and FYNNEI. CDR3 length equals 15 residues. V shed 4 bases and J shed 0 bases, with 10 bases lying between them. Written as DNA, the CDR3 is TGTGCCAGCAGTGCGACAAGGCCCTCTGGAAACACCATATATTTT. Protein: CASSATRPSGNTIYF. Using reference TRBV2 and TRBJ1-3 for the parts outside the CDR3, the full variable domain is EPEVTQTPSHQVTQMGQEVILRCVPISNHLYFYWYRQILGQKVEFLVSFYNNEISEKSEIFDDQFSVERPDGSNFTLKIRSTKLEDSAMYFCASSATRPSGNTIYFGEGSWLTVV.

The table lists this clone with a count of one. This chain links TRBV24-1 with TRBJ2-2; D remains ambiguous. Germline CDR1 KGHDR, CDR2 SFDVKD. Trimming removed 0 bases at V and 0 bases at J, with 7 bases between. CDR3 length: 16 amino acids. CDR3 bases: TGTGCCACCAGTGATTTGGCACACGCGAACACCGGGGAGCTGTTTTTT. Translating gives CATSDLAHANTGELFF.

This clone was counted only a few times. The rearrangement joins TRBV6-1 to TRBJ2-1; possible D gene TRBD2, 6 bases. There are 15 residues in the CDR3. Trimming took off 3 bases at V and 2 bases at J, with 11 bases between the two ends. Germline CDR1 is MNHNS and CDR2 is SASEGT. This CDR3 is CASSERGVPYNEQFF. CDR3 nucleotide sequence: TGTGCCAGCAGTGAGCGGGGAGTACCCTACAATGAGCAGTTCTTC.

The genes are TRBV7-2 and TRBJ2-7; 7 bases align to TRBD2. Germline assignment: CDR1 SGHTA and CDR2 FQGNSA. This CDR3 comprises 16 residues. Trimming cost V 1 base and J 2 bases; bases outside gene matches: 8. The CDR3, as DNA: TGTGCCAGCAGCTTAGGGTCGACTAGCAATCCCTACGAGCAGTACTTC. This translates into CASSLGSTSNPYEQYF.

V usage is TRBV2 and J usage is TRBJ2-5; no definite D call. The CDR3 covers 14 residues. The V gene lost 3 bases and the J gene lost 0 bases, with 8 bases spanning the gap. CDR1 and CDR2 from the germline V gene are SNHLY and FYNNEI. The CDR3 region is CASSETGYQETQYF. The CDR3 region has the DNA TGTGCCAGCAGTGAGACTGGGTACCAAGAGACCCAGTACTTC.

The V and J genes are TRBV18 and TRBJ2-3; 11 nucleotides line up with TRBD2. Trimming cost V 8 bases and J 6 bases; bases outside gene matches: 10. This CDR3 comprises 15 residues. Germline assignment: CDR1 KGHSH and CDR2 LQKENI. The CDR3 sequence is CASNLAGGYKDTQYF. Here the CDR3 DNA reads TGTGCCAGCAATCTAGCGGGAGGCTACAAGGATACGCAGTATTTT.